This T cell receptor beta chain is drawn from a study of blood T cell repertoires in COVID-19. Across the study: Specimens from acute and convalescent COVID-19 originated in the United States, Italy and Spain. T cells, B-cell-depleted T cells, or PBMCs supplied cDNA or gDNA.

Source study methods: Reference gene primer amplification gave estimated nucleated cell counts. Method: immunoSEQ multiplex PCR; TCRdb's copy keeps in-frame clones and lacks some. The V and J calls and clone size are taken from that table; D and trimming were inferred from the DNA. The sample has around 100,000 clones, 70% to 90% seen once. From germline, CDR1 is SEHNR and CDR2 FQNEAQ (reference sequence). With 5 bases removed from V and 14 bases from J, the gap between germline ends came to 15 bases. CDR3 length: 12 amino acids. The sample consisted of peripheral blood. This clonotype was sampled from a man aged 50 or older in a cohort sampled during active COVID-19. The chain employs TRBV7-9 and TRBJ1-4; D is undetermined. The CDR3 bases are TGTGCCAGCAGCGAGACTGCGGGTGCCCTGTTTTTT. This sequence encodes CASSETAGALFF.